Given below is one T cell receptor beta chain in context. Its antigen is undetermined. The data are from a study of Graves' ophthalmopathy and Graves' hyperthyroidism. Stable hyperthyroidism denotes an absence of ophthalmopathy throughout 18 months of follow-up. Isolation of PBMCs was performed using 9.5 to 10 ml of fresh peripheral blood. The CDR3 runs 14 residues. Germline V gene data show CDR1 as DFQATT and CDR2 as SNEGSKA (reference sequence). V lost 7 bases, J lost 1 base, and 17 bases lay in between. Researchers took RNA transcripts and amplified TCR beta CDR3 regions from them. Scientists carried out first-round RT-PCR using HTBI primers and then a second-round multiplex PCR. TCRdb reprocessed the multiplex PCR reads via MiXCR and lists one record per CDR3 protein. The sample includes hundreds of thousands of distinct CDR3 sequences, about 24% of them seen just once. General study results and limits: Most expanded thyroid clonotypes above 0.001 frequency also appeared in blood. The model achieved roughly 66% sensitivity and 72.22% specificity for ophthalmopathy progression.

The specimen sequenced was peripheral blood. This sequence originates from a woman between 18 and 29 years old with stable Graves' hyperthyroidism. Some clones in this sample may be carry-over from other donors' samples. The chain combines TRBV20-1 with TRBJ2-7; unclear D gene. The DNA of the CDR3 is TGCAGTGAGTCCCCGGTGCAGCGTTCCTACGAGCAGTACTTC. The encoded protein is CSESPVQRSYEQYF.